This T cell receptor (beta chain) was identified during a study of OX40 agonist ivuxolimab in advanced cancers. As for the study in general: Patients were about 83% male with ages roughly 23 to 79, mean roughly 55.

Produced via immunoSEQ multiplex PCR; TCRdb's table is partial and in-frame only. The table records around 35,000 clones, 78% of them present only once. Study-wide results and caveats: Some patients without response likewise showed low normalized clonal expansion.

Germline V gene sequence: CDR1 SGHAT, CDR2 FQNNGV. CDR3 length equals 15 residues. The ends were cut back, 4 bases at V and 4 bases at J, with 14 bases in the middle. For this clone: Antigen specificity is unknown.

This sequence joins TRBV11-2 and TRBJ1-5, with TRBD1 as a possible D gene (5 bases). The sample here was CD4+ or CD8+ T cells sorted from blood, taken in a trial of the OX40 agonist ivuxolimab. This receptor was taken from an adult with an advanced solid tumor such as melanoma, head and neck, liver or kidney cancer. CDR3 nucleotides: TGTGCCAGCAGCTCAGGGAGATTGGGTAATCAGCCCCAGCATTTT. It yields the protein CASSSGRLGNQPQHF.